This T cell receptor (beta chain) was identified during a study of OX40 agonist ivuxolimab in advanced cancers. At the level of the whole study: Ivuxolimab, which targeted the costimulatory receptor OX40 (CD134), was an agonistic, fully human IgG2 monoclonal antibody. The paper reports the monotherapy dose-escalation portion (N ≈ 50 patients) of the phase I ivuxolimab trial. Intravenous ivuxolimab was administered to patients every 2 weeks at six dose levels: 0.01, 0.1, 0.3, 1.5, 3 and 10 mg/kg. Partial responses were achieved by three dose-escalation patients, of whom one had hepatocellular carcinoma and two had cutaneous melanoma. A male proportion of under 85% and a mean age of approximately 60 years, ranging from roughly 20 to 80, were recorded for the dose-escalation cohort. The point of sequencing TCRbeta in the periphery was to test whether ivuxolimab changed TCR sequence diversity and drove clonal T-cell expansion. Prior anti-PD-1, anti-PD-L1 or anti-CTLA-4 therapy was permitted, and 40% to 50% of dose-escalation patients had received checkpoint inhibitors. Of the roughly 51 patients in dose escalation, around 19 had hepatocellular carcinoma, around 15 had melanoma, 9 had renal cell carcinoma and 9 had head and neck cancer. The investigation overall reported the following: Which antigens the clonally expanded peripheral T cells were specific for was not determined. After ivuxolimab, CD8+ T cells had more expanded clones than CD4+ T cells on average. At doses of 0.1 to 3.0 mg/kg, clonal expansion of both CD4+ and CD8+ T cells in blood was seen between baseline and week 6. In the 0.1-3.0 mg/kg groups, partial responders had among the lowest normalized peripheral clonal expansion, particularly in CD8+ T cells. Low levels of normalized T-cell clonal expansion were also seen in some nonresponding patients.

The CDR3 holds 14 amino acids from the cysteine to the phenylalanine. Just the 42-base CDR3 DNA is kept, in frame starting at base 1. CDR1 and CDR2 were assigned from the germline V gene as SGHVS and FQNEAQ. Between the V and J ends, shortened by 1 base and 0 bases respectively, the junction contains 6 bases. As regards this clone: Its specific antigen is unknown. Base quality data are lacking; no much larger clone is found one base away.

For sequencing of the TCRbeta CDR3 region, genomic DNA was extracted from the sorted cells. The immunoSEQ Assay was used to sequence the TCRbeta CDR3 regions. The table comes from immuneACCESS by way of TCRdb, which keeps in-frame sequences with V and J called. Part of the clones is missing from these tables; in studies checked, under half for an unresolved V gene and the rest for unknown reasons. The sample table contains over 20,000 clones; only one count was recorded for almost 85% of them. The ten largest account for 50% of the sample. Patients with autoimmune disease history or receiving systemic immunosuppression were excluded from the trial. Peripheral blood for TCR sequencing was collected from all dose cohorts at baseline, on cycle 4 day 1, and on cycle 7 day 1. Samples were obtained from an open-label, multicenter, first-in-human phase I dose-escalation trial of ivuxolimab. Adults with locally advanced or metastatic melanoma, renal cell carcinoma, hepatocellular carcinoma or head and neck squamous cell carcinoma were enrolled in the trial. Before TCR sequencing, CD4+ T cells and CD8+ T cells from peripheral blood were sorted into separate populations.

The chain links TRBV7-8 with TRBJ1-1; no confident D gene assignment can be made. This receptor was obtained from an adult with an advanced solid tumor such as melanoma, head and neck, liver or kidney cancer. The sample consisted of CD4+ or CD8+ T cells sorted from blood, taken in a trial of the OX40 agonist ivuxolimab. The CDR3 corresponds to CASSLVALNTEAFF. The DNA sequence is as follows: TGTGCCAGCAGCTTAGTGGCCTTGAACACTGAAGCTTTCTTT.